These 10 T cell receptor beta chains share one sample of origin, sequenced in a study of blood T cell repertoires in COVID-19. Measured with immunoSEQ multiplex PCR; TCRdb has only the in-frame clones, and not every one. The profile shows 440,000 or so clones, around nine tenths of them singletons. Input material: peripheral blood. The receptors here all came from a woman between 40 and 50 years old with COVID-19, enrolled during active disease.

This chain uses TRBV19 with TRBJ1-1; D perhaps matches TRBD1 (5 bases). Germline V gives CDR1 LNHDA, CDR2 SQIVND (reference sequence). This CDR3 has 15 amino acids. V was trimmed by 0 bases and J by 4 bases, leaving 12 bases between them. The CDR3 loop reads CASSIEAGFGTEAFF. The CDR3 bases are TGTGCCAGTAGTATAGAGGCAGGGTTCGGCACTGAAGCTTTCTTT. Combining the CDR3 with reference TRBV19 and TRBJ1-1 gives the whole variable domain DGGITQSPKYLFRKEGQNVTLSCEQNLNHDAMYWYRQDPGQGLRLIYYSQIVNDFQKGDIAEGYSVSREKKESFPLTVTSAQKNPTAFYLCASSIEAGFGTEAFFGQGTRLTVV.

The CDR3 region has the DNA TGTGCCAGCAGCGTAGGGACTAGCGGGAACACAGATACGCAGTATTTT. Its protein is CASSVGTSGNTDTQYF. The chain combines TRBV9 with TRBJ2-3; 12 nucleotides line up with TRBD2. V dropped 0 bases and J dropped 2; count of bases not matched to a gene: 1. CDR1 and CDR2 (germline): SGDLS, YYNGEE. The CDR3 sequence is 16 residues long.

A single count supports this clone. The genes are TRBV19 and TRBJ2-2; 7 positions agree with TRBD2. CDR1 is LNHDA and CDR2 is SQIVND in the germline V gene (reference sequence). This CDR3 has 16 amino acids. Trimming removed 6 bases from V and 1 base from J; junction bases left unmatched: 8. The CDR3 DNA reads TGTGCCAGTAGCGCCCGCGGACTAGTGAACACCGGGGAGCTGTTTTTT. Its translation: CASSARGLVNTGELFF.

The chain has TRBV7-2 and TRBJ1-3; D possibly corresponds to TRBD1 (6 bases). Looked up from germline, CDR1 is SGHTA and CDR2 is FQGNSA. The V and J ends lost 5 bases and 1 base respectively, with 9 bases between them. This CDR3 has 14 residues. This CDR3 reads CASSLDRSGNTIYF. As DNA, the CDR3 is TGTGCCAGCAGCCTCGACAGGTCTGGAAACACCATATATTTT.

The chain is built from TRBV7-8 and TRBJ1-1; unclear D gene. Germline-derived CDR1 and CDR2 are SGHVS and FQNEAQ. V gave up 4 bases and J gave up 5 bases, with 17 bases separating them. This CDR3 is built from 15 residues. CDR3: CASSSSGRLETEAFF. The CDR3 DNA sequence: TGTGCCAGCAGCTCTTCAGGAAGATTAGAGACTGAAGCTTTCTTT.

This clone was counted a few times. This rearrangement joins TRBV28 to TRBJ2-7; possibly TRBD1 for D (5 bases). Trimming pared 1 base from V and 4 bases from J, leaving 14 bases between. The germline V gene has CDR1 MDHEN and CDR2 SYDVKM. The CDR3 length is 15 residues. CDR3 region: CASSLFGQGDYEQYF. The CDR3 DNA reads as TGTGCCAGCAGTTTATTCGGCCAAGGGGATTACGAGCAGTACTTC. Filled out from reference TRBV28 and TRBJ2-7, the complete variable domain reads DVKVTQSSRYLVKRTGEKVFLECVQDMDHENMFWYRQDPGLGLRLIYFSYDVKMKEKGDIPEGYSVSREKKERFSLILESASTNQTSMYLCASSLFGQGDYEQYFGPGTRLTVT.

V and J are TRBV29-1 and TRBJ2-3; TRBD1 matches at 12 bases. CDR1 SQVTM and CDR2 ANQGSEA come from the germline V gene. Losses at the gene ends were 7 bases for V and 7 bases for J; bases not matched to a gene: 9. The CDR3 runs 14 residues. The CDR3 loop is CSASGGQGANTQYF. CDR3 DNA: TGCAGCGCCTCGGGGGGACAGGGGGCTAATACGCAGTATTTT.

This clone is classed as medium-sized. This chain uses TRBV27 with TRBJ1-4, with no clear D. CDR3 size: 15 residues. V gave up 5 bases and J gave up 0 bases, with 10 bases separating them. The germline V gene has CDR1 MNHEY and CDR2 SMNVEV (reference sequence). CDR3 sequence: CASSPRSATNEKLFF. In nucleotides, the CDR3 is TGTGCCAGCAGTCCGCGGAGCGCAACTAATGAAAAACTGTTTTTT.

The chain recombines TRBV3-1 (or the pseudogene TRBV3-2) with TRBJ1-4, with 7 bases identical to TRBD1. The CDR3 spans 17 residues. V gave up 4 bases and J gave up 6 bases; unmatched junction bases: 14. Germline loops: CDR1 LGHDT, CDR2 YNNKEL (reference sequence). The CDR3 here is CASSPTLGTARDEKLFF. CDR3 sequence (DNA): TGTGCCAGCAGCCCAACACTCGGGACAGCTAGAGATGAAAAACTGTTTTTT.

The J gene is TRBJ2-1, the V gene TRBV20-1, with 8 bases fitting TRBD2. V lost 7 bases and J lost 4; bases outside the gene matches: 0. Germline loops: CDR1 DFQATT, CDR2 SNEGSKA (reference sequence). This CDR3 is 11 amino acids long. The CDR3 protein is CSGGGYNEQFF. The CDR3 bases are TGCAGTGGCGGGGGGTACAATGAGCAGTTCTTC.